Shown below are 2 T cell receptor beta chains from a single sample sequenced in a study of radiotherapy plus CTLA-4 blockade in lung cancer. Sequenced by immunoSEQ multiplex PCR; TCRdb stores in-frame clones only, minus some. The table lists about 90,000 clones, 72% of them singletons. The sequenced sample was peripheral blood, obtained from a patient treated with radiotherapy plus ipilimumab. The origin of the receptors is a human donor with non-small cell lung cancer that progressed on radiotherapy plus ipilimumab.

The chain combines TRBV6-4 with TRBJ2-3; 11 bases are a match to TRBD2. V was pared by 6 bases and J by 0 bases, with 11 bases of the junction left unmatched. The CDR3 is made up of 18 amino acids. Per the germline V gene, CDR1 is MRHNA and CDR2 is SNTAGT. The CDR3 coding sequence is TGTGCCAGCAGGAAGACAGGCACTAGCGGGGGTAGCACAGATACGCAGTATTTT. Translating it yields CASRKTGTSGGSTDTQYF.

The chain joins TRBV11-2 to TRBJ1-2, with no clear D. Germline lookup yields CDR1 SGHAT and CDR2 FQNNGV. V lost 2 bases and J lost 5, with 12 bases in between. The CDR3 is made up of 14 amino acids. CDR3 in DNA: TGTGCCAGCAGCTTACGCGACGGGAGTTATGGCTACACCTTC. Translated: CASSLRDGSYGYTF.